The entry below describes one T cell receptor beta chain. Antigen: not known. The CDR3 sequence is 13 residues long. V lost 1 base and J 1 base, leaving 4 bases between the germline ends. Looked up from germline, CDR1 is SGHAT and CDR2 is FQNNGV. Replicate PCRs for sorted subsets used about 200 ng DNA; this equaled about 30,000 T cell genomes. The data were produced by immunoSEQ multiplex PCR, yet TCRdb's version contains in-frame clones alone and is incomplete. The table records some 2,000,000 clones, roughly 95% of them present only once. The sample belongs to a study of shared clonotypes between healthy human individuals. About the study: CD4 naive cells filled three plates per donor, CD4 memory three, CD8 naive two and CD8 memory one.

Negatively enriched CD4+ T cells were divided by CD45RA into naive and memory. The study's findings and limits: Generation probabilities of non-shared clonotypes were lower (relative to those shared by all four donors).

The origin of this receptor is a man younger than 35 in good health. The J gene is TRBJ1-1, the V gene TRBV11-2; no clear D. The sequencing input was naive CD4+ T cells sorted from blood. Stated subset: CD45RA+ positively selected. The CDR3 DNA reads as TGTGCCAGCAGCTTAGTCTGGAACACTGAAGCTTTCTTT. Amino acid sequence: CASSLVWNTEAFF.